Presented here are 15 T cell receptor beta chains from one specimen sequenced in a study of somatic mutations in cytotoxic T cells in rheumatoid arthritis. Using immunoSEQ multiplex PCR, the repertoire was profiled, and TCRdb retains in-frame clones only, with some absent. The sample carries roughly 13,000 clones, approximately 84% recorded once. The specimen sequenced was CD8+ T cells sorted from blood. These receptors were taken from an adult with rheumatoid arthritis.

The sample holds a few counts of this clone. CDR3 in DNA: TGTGCCAGCGGTCGGACTAGCGGGAGTGTTGAGCAGTTCTTC. Translating gives CASGRTSGSVEQFF. The genes are TRBV7-6 and TRBJ2-1, with 13 nucleotides matching TRBD2. CDR1 and CDR2 (germline): SGHVS, FNYEAQ. The CDR3 contains 14 residues. Trimming removed 8 bases from V and 9 bases from J; junction bases left unmatched: 7.

The J gene is TRBJ2-5, the V gene TRBV10-3; either TRBD1 or TRBD2 may fit D (5 bases each). The CDR3 has 15 residues. Germline-derived CDR1 and CDR2 are ENHRY and SYGVKD. The V end was cut by 4 bases, the J end by 4 bases, with 16 bases between. CDR3 coding DNA: TGTGCCATCAGTGGGTCTGAGGGGATTGGAGAGACCCAGTACTTC. Its translation is CAISGSEGIGETQYF.

A single count supports this clone. The V gene is TRBV28, the J gene TRBJ2-7, with 7 nucleotides matching TRBD2. V was pared by 0 bases and J by 2 bases, with 7 bases of the junction left unmatched. CDR1 MDHEN and CDR2 SYDVKM come from the germline V gene. CDR3 size: 16 residues. Written as DNA, the CDR3 is TGTGCCAGCAGTTTATGGACTAGCTCCTACCCCTACGAGCAGTACTTC. It encodes CASSLWTSSYPYEQYF.

This chain joins TRBV28 and TRBJ1-2, with TRBD1 identical over 9 bases. This CDR3 is built from 14 residues. Germline-derived CDR1 and CDR2 are MDHEN and SYDVKM. Trimming cost V 5 bases and J 8 bases; bases outside gene matches: 9. CDR3 region: CASSPGQGVYGYTF. For the CDR3, the DNA is TGTGCCAGCAGTCCGGGACAGGGAGTTTACGGCTACACCTTC.

The chain employs TRBV2 and TRBJ1-3; D not resolved. Germline CDR1 is SNHLY and CDR2 is FYNNEI. The CDR3 consists of 14 residues. The germline V and J ends were trimmed by 7 bases and 4 bases, with 14 bases remaining between them. CDR3 loop: CASKMGVAGNTIYF. CDR3 in DNA: TGTGCCAGCAAGATGGGCGTGGCGGGAAACACCATATATTTT.

The chain couples TRBV5-6 to TRBJ1-6; 7 nucleotides agree with TRBD1. Germline CDR1 is SGHDT and CDR2 is YYEEEE. The CDR3 runs 16 residues. The V segment lost 4 bases and the J segment 6 bases; nucleotides outside the gene matches: 10. CDR3 sequence: CASSRSTGASNSPLHF. In DNA, the CDR3 is TGTGCCAGCAGCCGATCCACAGGGGCCTCTAATTCACCCCTCCACTTT.

This chain links TRBV5-1 with TRBJ1-4; D uncertain. V was trimmed by 4 bases and J by 1 base, leaving 17 bases between them. Germline CDR1 and CDR2: SGHRS and YFSETQ. This CDR3 contains 17 residues. The CDR3 DNA reads TGCGCCAGCAGCCCCGGACTCACGCTGAGAACTAATGAAAAACTGTTTTTT. This encodes CASSPGLTLRTNEKLFF. Full variable domain (remainder filled in from reference TRBV5-1 and TRBJ1-4): KAGVTQTPRYLIKTRGQQVTLSCSPISGHRSVSWYQQTPGQGLQFLFEYFSETQRNKGNFPGRFSGRQFSNSRSEMNVSTLELGDSALYLCASSPGLTLRTNEKLFFGSGTQLSVL.

This chain uses TRBV2 with TRBJ1-3, with D unresolved. Germline loops: CDR1 SNHLY, CDR2 FYNNEI. The CDR3 length is 13 residues. Trimming shortened V by 6 bases and J by 0 bases, and 6 bases separated the two germline ends. The DNA of the CDR3 is TGTGCCAGCAGGGGCCACTCTGGAAACACCATATATTTT. Its translation is CASRGHSGNTIYF.

The rearrangement uses TRBV10-3 and TRBJ2-5, with TRBD1 identical over 8 bases. V was clipped by 2 bases and J by 4 bases; unmatched bases: 6. The V gene's germline CDR1 is ENHRY and CDR2 SYGVKD. The CDR3 is 15 residues long. The CDR3 nucleotides read TGTGCCATCAGTGAGCCGGGACAGGCGGGAGAGACCCAGTACTTC. The encoded protein is CAISEPGQAGETQYF.

J is TRBJ2-1 and V is TRBV16; D uncertain. There are 13 residues in the CDR3. Trimming took off 2 bases at V and 3 bases at J, with 5 bases between the two ends. Germline assignment: CDR1 KGHSY and CDR2 FQNENV. CDR3 loop: CASSQVRYNEQFF. CDR3 bases: TGTGCCAGCAGCCAAGTCCGCTACAATGAGCAGTTCTTC.

The chain employs TRBV9 and TRBJ1-2; 9 bases are shared with TRBD1. CDR1 and CDR2 from the germline V gene are SGDLS and YYNGEE. The trim removed 4 bases at V and 9 bases at J, leaving 7 bases unmatched. The CDR3 has 13 residues. The CDR3 loop is CASSQGQGVSYTF. DNA of the CDR3: TGTGCCAGCAGCCAGGGACAGGGTGTAAGCTACACCTTC. The full variable domain, rest sourced from reference TRBV9 and TRBJ1-2, is DSGVTQTPKHLITATGQRVTLRCSPRSGDLSVYWYQQSLDQGLQFLIQYYNGEERAKGNILERFSAQQFPDLHSELNLSSLELGDSALYFCASSQGQGVSYTFGSGTRLTVV.

The V call is TRBV29-1, the J call TRBJ2-4; D gene unclear. Trimming took 4 bases from V and 5 from J, leaving 3 bases between them. Germline CDR1 is SQVTM and CDR2 is ANQGSEA. This CDR3 comprises 10 residues. In DNA form, the CDR3 reads TGCAGCGTTGTTCAAAACATTCAGTACTTC. It specifies CSVVQNIQYF.

CDR3 DNA: TGCAGCGTTGGATGGGGGGCGGGAGAGCAGTACTTC. This translates into CSVGWGAGEQYF. This chain joins TRBV29-1 and TRBJ2-7; D tentatively fits TRBD1 or TRBD2 (6 bases each). The germline gives CDR1 SQVTM, CDR2 ANQGSEA. This CDR3 has 12 residues. The V end lost 4 bases, the J end lost 7 bases, and 14 bases lay between the germline ends.

The chain uses TRBV6-6 and TRBJ1-2, with 7 bases fitting TRBD1. With V trimmed by 4 bases and J by 4 bases, 3 bases remained unmatched. The CDR3 has 13 amino acids. Germline V gene sequence: CDR1 MNHNY, CDR2 SVGAGI (reference sequence). DNA for the CDR3: TGTGCCAGCAGTTTGGGGACAGCCTATGGCTACACCTTC. Residues: CASSLGTAYGYTF.

The chain couples TRBV9 to TRBJ2-1; tentatively, D is TRBD1 (5 bases). Deletions cut 1 base from V and 2 bases from J, with 13 bases between. The CDR3 runs to 16 residues. Germline V CDR1 and CDR2: SGDLS, YYNGEE. This CDR3 reads CASSVSGQVTYNEQFF. For the CDR3, the DNA is TGTGCCAGCAGCGTAAGTGGACAAGTCACCTACAATGAGCAGTTCTTC.